One sample yielded the 2 T cell receptor beta chains listed below, sequenced in a study of blood T cell repertoires in COVID-19. TCRdb keeps only in-frame clones here, not all; method: immunoSEQ multiplex PCR. The repertoire has around 230,000 clones, about nine tenths of them found once; the top ten carry just over 7%. The source material was peripheral blood. The origin of the receptors is a man aged 60 to 69 who had recovered from COVID-19.

The chain uses TRBV5-5 and TRBJ1-1; tentatively, D is TRBD1 (6 bases). CDR1 and CDR2 from the germline V gene are SGHKS and YYEKEE (reference sequence). The CDR3 contains 15 residues. V lost 4 bases, J lost 1 base, and 14 bases lay in between. This chain's CDR3 is CASSPGPRGNTEAFF. The CDR3, as DNA: TGTGCCAGCAGCCCCGGCCCCAGGGGGAACACTGAAGCTTTCTTT.

The chain links TRBV6-1 to TRBJ1-2; D not resolved. Germline-derived CDR1 and CDR2 are MNHNS and SASEGT. The CDR3 loop spans 20 amino acids. V was trimmed by 1 base and J by 1 base, leaving 25 bases between them. The CDR3 nucleotides read TGTGCCAGCAGTGAAGTTGTTAATGTGGCCAGTACGACTCATAACTATGGCTACACCTTC. Translated: CASSEVVNVASTTHNYGYTF.